The 14 T cell receptor beta chains presented below share a single source sample, sequenced in a study of shared clonotypes between healthy human individuals. Repertoires were generated with immunoSEQ multiplex PCR, while TCRdb's copy carries only in-frame clones and drops some. The data contain roughly 850,000 clones, about 96% of them singletons. Naive CD8 cells lacked CD45RO, underwent positive selection for CCR7 and left out terminally differentiated effector memory CD45RA+ cells. Material: naive CD8+ T cells sorted from blood. The receptors here all came from a man aged 25 to 40 in good health.

The chain carries TRBV4-1 and TRBJ1-5; D gene ambiguous. V shed 4 bases and J shed 1 base, with 11 bases lying between them. The germline CDR1 and CDR2 sequences are MGHRA and YSYEKL. The CDR3 is 15 amino acids. In DNA form, the CDR3 reads TGCGCCAGCAGCCTGACCATAGGGAGCAATCAGCCCCAGCATTTT. Protein sequence: CASSLTIGSNQPQHF.

The CDR3 sequence: CASSRETGPNFTGELFF. CDR3 DNA: TGCGCCAGCAGCCGGGAGACGGGACCTAATTTCACCGGGGAGCTGTTTTTT. The rearrangement uses TRBV5-1 and TRBJ2-2; TRBD2 might be the D (6 bases). There are 17 residues in the CDR3. V was cut by 4 bases and J by 4 bases, with 20 bases left in between. In germline, CDR1 is SGHRS, CDR2 YFSETQ.

This chain uses TRBV27 with TRBJ2-7; D is undetermined. The CDR3 loop spans 15 amino acids. The germline CDR1 and CDR2 sequences are MNHEY and SMNVEV (reference sequence). The V gene lost 2 bases and the J gene lost 1 base, with 12 bases spanning the gap. The CDR3 nucleotides read TGTGCCAGCAGTTTAGATTTGATGGGTTCCTACGAGCAGTACTTC. This gives the protein CASSLDLMGSYEQYF.

The V and J genes are TRBV6-5 and TRBJ2-7; D call uncertain. CDR3 length: 13 amino acids. Germline assignment: CDR1 MNHEY and CDR2 SVGAGI. V lost 5 bases, J lost 1 base, and 9 bases lay in between. This CDR3 is CASSGVQSYEQYF. CDR3 DNA sequence: TGTGCCAGCAGTGGGGTTCAGTCCTACGAGCAGTACTTC.

The CDR3 protein is CASSLDFDEQYF. CDR3 nucleotide sequence: TGCGCCAGCAGCTTGGACTTTGACGAGCAGTACTTC. The chain has TRBV5-1 and TRBJ2-7; D is unresolved. The germline V and J ends were trimmed by 0 bases and 5 bases, with 6 bases remaining between them. This CDR3 is built from 12 residues. The germline V gene has CDR1 SGHRS and CDR2 YFSETQ.

The chain links TRBV9 to TRBJ2-1; 8 bases map to TRBD2. The germline CDR1 and CDR2 sequences are SGDLS and YYNGEE. With 3 bases clipped from V and 8 bases from J, the junction kept 13 bases outside the gene matches. The length of the CDR3 is 16 residues. The CDR3 spells CASSDSSGGRSDEQFF. The CDR3, as DNA: TGTGCCAGCAGCGACTCGTCCGGCGGGAGGTCCGATGAGCAGTTCTTC.

The rearrangement joins TRBV14 to TRBJ1-5; 9 bases fit TRBD1. The CDR3 runs 16 residues. CDR1 is SGHDN and CDR2 is FVKESK in the germline V gene. The ends lost 3 bases at V and 4 bases at J; junction bases unmatched: 7. Written as DNA, the CDR3 is TGTGCCAGCAGCCAGTCCTCGACAGGGGGAAATCAGCCCCAGCATTTT. Its protein is CASSQSSTGGNQPQHF.

This sequence joins TRBV5-6 and TRBJ2-6; no clear D gene. CDR3 length: 18 amino acids. V was cut by 3 bases and J by 0 bases, with 16 bases left in between. Germline CDR1 and CDR2: SGHDT and YYEEEE. CDR3 residues: CASSSSEYPLSGANVLTF. Written as DNA, the CDR3 is TGTGCCAGCAGCTCGTCAGAGTATCCTCTCTCTGGGGCCAACGTCCTGACTTTC.

The chain is built from TRBV11-2 and TRBJ2-1, with TRBD2 identical over 10 bases. J gave up 5 bases and V 4 bases, and 11 bases lay outside the gene matches. There are 17 residues in the CDR3. Germline CDR1 and CDR2: SGHAT and FQNNGV. The CDR3 DNA reads as TGTGCCAGCAGCTCCAATTTGGTTAGCGGGGGGAACAATGAGCAGTTCTTC. Translating it yields CASSSNLVSGGNNEQFF.

The gene calls are TRBV29-1 and TRBJ2-7; tentatively, D is TRBD2 (5 bases). The V gene's germline CDR1 is SQVTM and CDR2 ANQGSEA. V was clipped by 4 bases and J by 7 bases, with 20 bases between them. CDR3 length: 14 residues. CDR3 loop: CSVGRSGLRSEQYF. The CDR3 DNA reads as TGCAGCGTTGGGAGGTCCGGGCTAAGGAGTGAGCAGTACTTC.

This rearrangement joins TRBV15 to TRBJ2-7; 10 bases fit TRBD2. The V gene end was trimmed by 4 bases and the J gene end by 7 bases; junction bases not matched to a gene: 10. This CDR3 has 15 residues. In germline, CDR1 is LNHNV, CDR2 YYDKDF (reference sequence). The CDR3: CATSILRPLAGEQYF. The CDR3 DNA follows: TGTGCCACCAGCATTCTCCGGCCACTAGCGGGAGAGCAGTACTTC.

The chain links TRBV4-1 to TRBJ2-7; the D gene is possibly TRBD1 (7 bases). The CDR3 extends over 15 amino acids. The V end lost 1 base, the J end lost 5 bases, and 15 bases lay between the germline ends. Germline loops: CDR1 MGHRA, CDR2 YSYEKL. The DNA for the CDR3 is TGCGCCAGCAGCCAAGTCGGGAGACAGGGCCACGAGCAGTACTTC. Encoded protein: CASSQVGRQGHEQYF.

The J gene is TRBJ2-7, the V gene TRBV7-8; possible D gene TRBD1, 6 bases. The CDR3 contains 16 residues. CDR1 SGHVS and CDR2 FQNEAQ come from the germline V gene. V was shortened by 4 bases and J by 2 bases, with 18 bases between the two germline ends. The CDR3 here is CASSSSSSGQPYEQYF. The CDR3 nucleotides read TGTGCCAGCAGCTCCAGTAGCTCGGGACAACCCTACGAGCAGTACTTC.

The sample holds one count of this clone. V and J are TRBV27 and TRBJ1-2; D is undetermined. Germline CDR1 and CDR2: MNHEY and SMNVEV (reference sequence). Trimming removed 6 bases from V and 3 bases from J, with 29 bases in between. The CDR3 is 19 amino acids. DNA of the CDR3: TGTGCCAGCAGCCCACGGCCCCCACACAAGGTTTCTAATTACTATGGCTACACCTTC. This sequence encodes CASSPRPPHKVSNYYGYTF.